These T cell receptor beta chains were read from a single sample in a study of response to subunit inactivated influenza vaccine. Each CDR3 protein gets one entry after TCRdb re-called the RT-PCR reads with MiXCR. The table includes about 800,000 distinct CDR3 sequences, approximately 21% detected once. Sample: PBMCs from blood, taken roughly 5 days after vaccination. These receptors were obtained from a man in his forties or fifties who received an inactivated influenza vaccine. The conserved cysteine and the conserved F or W are not part of the CDR3 here. Fields, in order: V gene, CDR3 length, CDR3 protein.

>TRBV7-2|11
ASSLVRLYGYT
>TRBV29-1|11
SVYEDSYNEQF
>TRBV11-2|18
ASSLELMEANEGVRETQY
>TRBV12-3/TRBV12-4|13
ASSGTLTRAEEQF
>TRBV7-2|12
ASSSNRRTGSIY
>TRBV7-2|14
ASSPWVAGVHNEQF
>TRBV25-1|9
ASSQIGEQY
>TRBV5-1|14
ASSSHSDSSYNEQF
>TRBV20-1|12
SASDLGMNTEAF
>TRBV6-2/TRBV6-3|15
ASSYWRWGIRINEQF
>TRBV20-1|14
SARVRNGGAQETQY
>TRBV12-3/TRBV12-4|11
ASSPGHWYEQY
>TRBV14|12
ASSQVAGWQTQY
>TRBV7-9|15
ASSSGPGVGGANVLT
>TRBV7-9|12
ASSRDSEFDTQY
>TRBV5-6|13
ASSLGLAGTLEQY
>TRBV27|14
ASSLIAFARTDTQY
>TRBV14|11
ASSRGSLGTQY
>TRBV4-2|13
ASSQEIGGGTEAF
>TRBV18|10
ASSRPNTEAF
>TRBV6-1|14
AVPGTGMTGANVLT
>TRBV6-5|10
ASTPRYTEAF
>TRBV24-1|16
ATSDFRGVSNAQETQY